Shown below are 9 T cell receptor beta chains from a single sample sequenced in a study of monozygotic twins with inflammatory bowel disease. Each CDR3 protein gets one entry in TCRdb, which reprocessed the 5' RACE reads and gives no DNA. The table gives about 160,000 distinct CDR3 sequences; the top ten clones make up 2% to 3% of it. The source material was blood. Source of these receptors: a human donor with ulcerative colitis or Crohn's disease, or a healthy co-twin of an affected twin (not recorded which).

The chain is built from TRBV14 and TRBJ2-1. Germline V gene data show CDR1 as SGHDN and CDR2 as FVKESK. The CDR3 loop spans 13 amino acids. The CDR3 sequence is CASSQDVRDEQFF.

The V and J genes are TRBV3-1 and TRBJ2-5; TCRdb's D call of TRBD2 is untestable without DNA. The germline CDR1 and CDR2 sequences are LGHDT and YNNKEL (reference sequence). The CDR3 spans 18 residues. The CDR3 region is CASSQLGLAGGSVETQYF.

The chain uses TRBV7-9 and TRBJ1-5; with no DNA, the TCRdb D assignment of TRBD1 cannot be verified. This CDR3 contains 14 residues. Germline loops: CDR1 SEHNR, CDR2 FQNEAQ (reference sequence). The CDR3 reads CASSLGTGDQPQHF.

J is TRBJ1-5 and V is TRBV7-2; absent DNA, TCRdb's TRBD1 call cannot be checked. From germline, CDR1 is SGHTA and CDR2 FQGNSA. There are 15 residues in the CDR3. This CDR3 reads CASSAQGQGGQPQHF. Full variable domain (missing parts from reference TRBV7-2 and TRBJ1-5): GAGVSQSPSNKVTEKGKDVELRCDPISGHTALYWYRQSLGQGLEFLIYFQGNSAPDKSGLPSDRFSAERTGGSVSTLTIQRTQQEDSAVYLCASSAQGQGGQPQHFGDGTRLSIL.

The rearrangement uses TRBV12-3 or TRBV12-4 and TRBJ2-1; TCRdb names TRBD1, which stays unverified in the absence of DNA. This CDR3 comprises 16 residues. This CDR3 is CASSATDRGRADEQFF.

The chain is built from TRBV5-6 and TRBJ2-7; the D call of TRBD1 rests on TCRdb alone, since no DNA is present to check it. The length of the CDR3 is 14 residues. Germline-derived CDR1 and CDR2 are SGHDT and YYEEEE. CDR3 amino acids: CASSPFGGSYEQYF.

The CDR3 here is CASSPYGAEAFF. The chain links TRBV27 to TRBJ1-1. The CDR3 is made up of 12 amino acids. Germline V gene data show CDR1 as MNHEY and CDR2 as SMNVEV (reference sequence).

The genes are TRBV28 and TRBJ2-7; TCRdb picks TRBD1, but there is no DNA to check that call. Per germline, CDR1 MDHEN and CDR2 SYDVKM. CDR3 length: 13 residues. The CDR3 protein is CASSALGDYKQYF. The variable domain in full, with the rest retrieved from reference TRBV28 and TRBJ2-7, is DVKVTQSSRYLVKRTGEKVFLECVQDMDHENMFWYRQDPGLGLRLIYFSYDVKMKEKGDIPEGYSVSREKKERFSLILESASTNQTSMYLCASSALGDYKQYFGPGTRLTVT.

The rearrangement joins TRBV12-3 or TRBV12-4 to TRBJ2-1. The CDR3 contains 16 residues. The CDR3 region is CASSLSLGGSDNEQFF.